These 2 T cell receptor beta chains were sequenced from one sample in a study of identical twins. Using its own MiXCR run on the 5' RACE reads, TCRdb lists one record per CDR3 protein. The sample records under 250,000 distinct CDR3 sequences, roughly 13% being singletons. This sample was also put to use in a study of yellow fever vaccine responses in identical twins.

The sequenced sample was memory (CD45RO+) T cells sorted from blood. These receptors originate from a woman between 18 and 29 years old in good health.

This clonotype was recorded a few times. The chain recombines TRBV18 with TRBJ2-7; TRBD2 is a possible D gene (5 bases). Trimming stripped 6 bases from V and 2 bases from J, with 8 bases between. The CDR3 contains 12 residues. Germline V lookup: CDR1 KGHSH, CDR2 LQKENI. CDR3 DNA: TGTGCCAGCTCGGCCGGGGCCTACGAGCAGTACTTC. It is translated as CASSAGAYEQYF.

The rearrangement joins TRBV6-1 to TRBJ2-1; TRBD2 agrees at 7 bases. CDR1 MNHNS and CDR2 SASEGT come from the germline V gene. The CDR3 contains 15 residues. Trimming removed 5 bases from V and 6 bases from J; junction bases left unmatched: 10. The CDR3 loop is CASSTRRGGFNEQFF. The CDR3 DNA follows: TGTGCCAGCAGTACCCGGAGGGGAGGGTTCAATGAGCAGTTCTTC.